This T cell receptor beta chain was captured in a study of molecular identifiers for immune sequencing clone quantification. MiXCR was run by TCRdb on the PCR reads, yielding one entry per CDR3 protein. Here the sample spans about 510,000 distinct CDR3 sequences, 25% being singletons. Remarks on this clonotype: A much larger clone sits a single nucleotide away, making a read error possible.

Trimming left V 2 bases short and J 6 bases short, with 13 bases between. Germline CDR1 and CDR2: SEHNR and FQNEAQ (reference sequence). The CDR3 extends over 15 amino acids. Sequencing input: naive CD8+ T cells from blood, with Jurkat cell RNA spiked in. Subset given: FACS-sorted CD8+CD4-CCR7+CD45RA+ naive T cells. The receptor was isolated from a human donor in good health. Some libraries in this study had Jurkat cell RNA spiked in. This chain connects TRBV7-9 to TRBJ2-2; D gene unclear. CDR3 DNA sequence: TGTGCCAGCAGCTTAACTGGAGTTGACGCCGGGGAGCTGTTTTTT. Its protein product is CASSLTGVDAGELFF.